This is a list of T cell receptor beta chains from one sample in a study of blood T cell repertoires in COVID-19. Measured with immunoSEQ multiplex PCR; TCRdb has only the in-frame clones, and not every one. The sample has about 160,000 clones, 75% to 90% seen once. Source material: PBMCs or T cells enriched from blood (not recorded which). The receptor set was obtained from a woman aged 45 to 65 who had recovered from COVID-19. Each CDR3 is given with its conserved first and last residue. Each record gives: J gene, V gene, CDR3 protein.

TRBJ2-5 TRBV7-6 CASTRTGVYQETQYF
TRBJ2-2 TRBV6-5 CASSYGRLPTTGELFF
TRBJ1-4 TRBV25-1 CATGQHRPEKLFF
TRBJ1-2 TRBV7-8 CASSNRDIKTYGYTF
TRBJ1-2 TRBV5-1 CASSINPGTGSSGYTF
TRBJ1-1 TRBV28 CASRPPGTGVETEAFF
TRBJ2-6 TRBV5-5 CASSLRAGISSGANVLTF
TRBJ2-1 TRBV7-7 CASSEGSYNEQFF
TRBJ2-3 TRBV4-1 CASSPRLRGDYTDTQYF
TRBJ2-2 TRBV7-9 CASSLYGGELFF
TRBJ1-2 TRBV29-1 CSAYSGQANYGYTF
TRBJ2-1 TRBV5-5 CASSLDVAPNEQFF
TRBJ2-3 TRBV5-4 CASSLGRQDHFTDTQYF
TRBJ2-1 TRBV5-1 CASSTTGGSYNEQFF
TRBJ1-2 TRBV28 CATRYPAGYGYTF
TRBJ1-1 TRBV7-2 CASSFGQGTEAFF